This TCR beta chain was sequenced for a study of Ad26.COV2.S vaccination and SARS-CoV-2 variants. This CDR3 region has 12 residues. Germline values: CDR1 GTSNPN, CDR2 SVGIG (reference sequence). J gave up 7 bases and V 3 bases, and 3 bases lay outside the gene matches. Treatment here: 15 to 20 received Ad26.COV2.S at low or high dose, single or two shots; roughly 5 received placebo; per-sample allocation not given. Sample collection was performed on day 63 after the first vaccine or placebo injection. The table came from immunoSEQ multiplex PCR; TCRdb's copy has only in-frame clones and leaves some out. The profile shows roughly 320,000 clones, more than 70% of them singletons.

The chain joins TRBV30 to TRBJ1-5; 7 bases are shared with TRBD1. The TCR originated in a person between 18 and 65 years old who received the Ad26.COV2.S COVID-19 vaccine or a placebo. The sequenced sample was peripheral blood, obtained in a trial of Ad26.COV2.S vaccine versus placebo. In DNA form, the CDR3 reads TGTGCCTGGAGCCAACAGGGGCAGCCCCAGCATTTT. It codes for CAWSQQGQPQHF. The full variable domain, completed using reference TRBV30 and TRBJ1-5, is SQTIHQWPATLVQPVGSPLSLECTVEGTSNPNLYWYRQAAGRGLQLLFYSVGIGQISSEVPQNLSASRPQDRQFILSSKKLLLSDSGFYLCAWSQQGQPQHFGDGTRLSIL.